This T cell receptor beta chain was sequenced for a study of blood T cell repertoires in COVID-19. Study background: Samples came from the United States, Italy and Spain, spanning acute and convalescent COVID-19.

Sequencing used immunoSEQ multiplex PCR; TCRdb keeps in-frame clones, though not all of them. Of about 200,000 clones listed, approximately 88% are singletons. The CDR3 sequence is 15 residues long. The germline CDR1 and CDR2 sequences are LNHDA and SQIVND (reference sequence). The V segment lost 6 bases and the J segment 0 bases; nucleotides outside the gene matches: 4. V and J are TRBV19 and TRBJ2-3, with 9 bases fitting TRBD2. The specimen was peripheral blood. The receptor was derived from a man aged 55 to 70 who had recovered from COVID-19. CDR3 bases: TGTGCCAGTAGGCTTGCGGGGGGGAGCACAGATACGCAGTATTTT. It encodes CASRLAGGSTDTQYF.